This passage covers 24 T cell receptor beta chains from one sample sequenced in a study of T cells in women clearing cervical HPV infection. The table came from immunoSEQ multiplex PCR; TCRdb's copy has only in-frame clones and leaves some out. The sample's table shows 30,000 to 35,000 clones. Sequenced material: blood buffy coat. The source is a woman aged 18-70 years with a cervical HPV16 infection that either progressed to CIN3+ or cleared (not recorded which).

With regard to this clone: The read terminates 3 residues ahead of where the CDR3 ends, so the germline J gene completes it. This sequence joins TRBV2 and TRBJ2-2; 7 nucleotides line up with TRBD1. The CDR3 consists of 15 residues. From germline, CDR1 is SNHLY and CDR2 FYNNEI. The part of the CDR3 DNA that was read is TGTGCCAGCAGTACGACCGGACAGGTTAATTCACCG. Amino acids: CASSTTGQVNSP. The entire CDR3 protein is CASSTTGQVNSPLFF.

Comment on this clone: The read ends 3 residues shy of where the CDR3 ends; the end is completed using the germline J gene. The chain couples TRBV7-2 to TRBJ1-2; 7 bases line up with TRBD1. The CDR3 contains 13 residues. Germline CDR1 reads SGHTA; CDR2 reads FQGNSA. The DNA read from the CDR3 is TGTGCCAGCAGCTTAGCAGGGGGCAATGAC. Residues: CASSLAGGND. The whole CDR3 protein reads CASSLAGGNDYTF.

Note on this clone: The sequenced fragment ends 3 residues before the CDR3 boundary, so the rest is inferred from the germline J gene. V is TRBV2 and J is TRBJ1-1; D not certain. Deletions cut 2 bases from V and 1 base from J, with 5 bases between. CDR3 size: 13 residues. Germline-derived CDR1 and CDR2 are SNHLY and FYNNEI. The sequenced part of the CDR3 DNA is TGTGCCAGCAGTGAACTAGAGAACACTGAA. Translation gives CASSELENTE. The full CDR3 sequence reads CASSELENTEAFF.

Comments on this clone: The CDR3 end is not reached by the read, which stops 3 residues before it; the germline J gene fills it in. The chain joins TRBV7-6 to TRBJ2-1, with 9 bases matching TRBD2. V was clipped by 5 bases and J by 9 bases; unmatched bases: 5. Germline V lookup: CDR1 SGHVS, CDR2 FNYEAQ. This CDR3 comprises 13 residues. CDR3 sequence reads: CASSPRRGGEQFF. The part of the CDR3 DNA that was read is TGTGCCAGCAGCCCCCGGCGGGGGGGTGAG.

On this clone itself: Read data end 3 residues before the CDR3 end; the end is taken from the germline J gene. The chain links TRBV20-1 to TRBJ2-7; 7 positions match TRBD2. Trimming at V came to 3 bases and at J to 3 bases, leaving 5 bases not matched to a gene. CDR1 DFQATT and CDR2 SNEGSKA come from the germline V gene (reference sequence). This CDR3 is 13 amino acids long. Incomplete CDR3 DNA: TGCAGTGCTAGTGGCGGGAGAAACTACGAG. Protein sequence: CSASGGRNYE. The CDR3, in full, reads CSASGGRNYEQYF.

A word on this clone: The read comes to an end 3 residues before the CDR3 does, leaving the germline J gene to fill in the end. V and J are TRBV2 and TRBJ1-1, with D unclear. The CDR3 is made up of 11 amino acids. CDR1 is SNHLY, CDR2 FYNNEI, per germline. The sequenced CDR3 bases are TGTGCCAGCAGTGAGGTTCAGAAA. Translating gives CASSEVQK. The whole CDR3 region reads CASSEVQKAFF.

About this clone: The missing CDR3 end, 3 residues past where the read stops, is filled in from the germline J gene. The gene calls are TRBV7-9 and TRBJ1-2; D call uncertain. Germline V gene lookup returns CDR1 SEHNR and CDR2 FQNEAQ (reference sequence). The CDR3 is 15 amino acids. The covered CDR3 bases are TGTGCCAGCAGCCCCTCCCAGAAAGCGGTCTACGAC. This gives the protein CASSPSQKAVYD. The whole CDR3 protein is CASSPSQKAVYDYTF. The full variable domain, its missing parts supplied by reference TRBV7-9 and TRBJ1-2, is DTGVSQNPRHKITKRGQNVTFRCDPISEHNRLYWYRQTLGQGPEFLTYFQNEAQLEKSRLLSDRFSAERPKGSFSTLEIQRTEQGDSAMYLCASSPSQKAVYDYTFGSGTRLTVV.

Turning to this clone: The sequenced fragment ends 3 residues before the CDR3 boundary, so the rest is inferred from the germline J gene. The rearrangement joins TRBV29-1 to TRBJ2-5; a possible D gene is TRBD2 (6 bases). Per germline, CDR1 SQVTM and CDR2 ANQGSEA. This CDR3 region has 15 residues. V was clipped by 1 base and J by 1 base, with 13 bases between them. The sequenced CDR3 bases are TGCAGCGTTGAAGTTCTTAGCGGATTCCAAGAGACC. Encoded protein: CSVEVLSGFQET. The whole CDR3 reads CSVEVLSGFQETQYF. Variable domain in full (rest from reference TRBV29-1 and TRBJ2-5): SAVISQKPSRDICQRGTSLTIQCQVDSQVTMMFWYRQQPGQSLTLIATANQGSEATYESGFVIDKFPISRPNLTFSTLTVSNMSPEDSSIYLCSVEVLSGFQETQYFGPGTRLLVL.

The covered CDR3 bases are TGTGCCAGCAGTTGGGACAGTAATTCACCC. This translates into CASSWDSNSP. The full CDR3 protein reads CASSWDSNSPLHF. The J gene is TRBJ1-6, the V gene TRBV6-4; TRBD1 agrees at 7 bases. The read stops 3 residues short of the end of the CDR3; the missing end is completed from the germline J gene. The CDR3 extends over 13 amino acids. V was clipped by 5 bases and J by 6 bases; unmatched bases: 1. Germline V gene sequence: CDR1 MRHNA, CDR2 SNTAGT.

About this clone itself: Coverage ceases 3 residues before the CDR3 finishes, and the germline J gene fills in the end. V and J are TRBV20-1 and TRBJ1-1; no firm D call. Looked up from germline, CDR1 is DFQATT and CDR2 is SNEGSKA (reference sequence). The CDR3 is 16 residues long. V was pared by 0 bases and J by 1 base, with 15 bases between. The sequenced part of the CDR3 DNA is TGCAGTGCTAGAGATAGCATGTCATCGGGGAACACTGAA. Its translation is CSARDSMSSGNTE. The whole CDR3 protein is CSARDSMSSGNTEAFF.

As concerns this clone: Read sequence stops 3 residues before the CDR3 end, and the germline J gene provides the missing end. The V call is TRBV19, the J call TRBJ2-1; unclear D gene. The CDR3 has 14 amino acids. CDR1 LNHDA and CDR2 SQIVND come from the germline V gene (reference sequence). V was clipped by 6 bases and J by 4 bases, with 13 bases between them. The CDR3 DNA, read in part, is TGTGCCAGTAGGAGCCCCCAACTGTACAATGAG. Amino acid sequence: CASRSPQLYNE. The full-length CDR3 reads as CASRSPQLYNEQFF. Looking up the rest from reference TRBV19 and TRBJ2-1 gives the full variable domain: DGGITQSPKYLFRKEGQNVTLSCEQNLNHDAMYWYRQDPGQGLRLIYYSQIVNDFQKGDIAEGYSVSREKKESFPLTVTSAQKNPTAFYLCASRSPQLYNEQFFGPGTRLTVL.

With regard to this clone: At the DNA level, this CDR3 is encoded by other sequences in the same sample as well. The sequenced part of the CDR3 DNA is TGTGCCAGCAGCTTAGAGGGGTACAGGGGCAGCTCTGGAAACACC. Amino acid sequence: CASSLEGYRGSSGNT. In full, the CDR3 is CASSLEGYRGSSGNTIYF. The chain is built from TRBV7-6 and TRBJ1-3; 7 bases line up with TRBD1. The CDR3 is cut off 3 residues early in the read; its end comes from the germline J gene. This CDR3 has 18 amino acids. CDR1 and CDR2 from the germline V gene are SGHVS and FNYEAQ. With 1 base clipped from V and 0 bases from J, the junction kept 9 bases outside the gene matches.

Regarding this clone: The read terminates 3 residues ahead of where the CDR3 ends, so the germline J gene completes it. The chain links TRBV18 to TRBJ2-5, with D perhaps given as TRBD1 or TRBD2 (5 bases each). Trimming removed 1 base from V and 0 bases from J, with 9 bases in between. CDR1 is KGHSH and CDR2 is LQKENI in the germline V gene. The CDR3 covers 15 residues. The sequenced CDR3 bases are TGTGCCAGCTCACCACTCCGAGGGGACCAAGAGACC. Its translation is CASSPLRGDQET. The complete CDR3 sequence is CASSPLRGDQETQYF.

For this clone: The CDR3 end is not reached by the read, which stops 3 residues before it; the germline J gene fills it in. V and J are TRBV7-8 and TRBJ2-5, with D perhaps TRBD2 (5 bases). V was pared by 5 bases and J by 4 bases, with 14 bases between. CDR1 is SGHVS and CDR2 is FQNEAQ in the germline V gene. This CDR3 comprises 14 residues. The CDR3 protein is CASSPGLVAETQYF. CDR3 bases read: TGTGCCAGCAGCCCCGGACTGGTAGCAGAGACC. Together with reference TRBV7-8 and TRBJ2-5, the CDR3 gives the full variable domain: GAGVSQSPRYKVAKRGQDVALRCDPISGHVSLFWYQQALGQGPEFLTYFQNEAQLDKSGLPSDRFFAERPEGSVSTLKIQRTQQEDSAVYLCASSPGLVAETQYFGPGTRLLVL.

Worth noting for this clone: The missing CDR3 end, 3 residues past where the read stops, is filled in from the germline J gene. The rearrangement links TRBV19 to TRBJ2-3; TRBD1 is a possible D gene (5 bases). From germline, CDR1 is LNHDA and CDR2 SQIVND (reference sequence). The germline V and J ends were trimmed by 4 bases and 3 bases, with 14 bases remaining between them. The CDR3 has 15 amino acids. The DNA read from the CDR3 is TGTGCCAGTAGTACGAGGACATTCCCGACAGATACG. It yields the protein CASSTRTFPTDT. The whole CDR3 protein reads CASSTRTFPTDTQYF.

Points on this clone: The read gets to within 3 residues of the CDR3 end, and the germline J gene fills in the rest. This rearrangement joins TRBV2 to TRBJ2-5; D call uncertain. V lost 6 bases, J lost 2 bases, and 13 bases lay in between. The CDR3 totals 14 residues. Germline loops: CDR1 SNHLY, CDR2 FYNNEI. This chain's CDR3 is CASSELLRQETQYF. The DNA read from the CDR3 is TGTGCCAGCAGCGAGCTACTCCGGCAAGAGACC.

CDR3 bases read: TGTGCCAGTCGGTTGCAGGGGGCAAACACCGGGGAG. Protein product: CASRLQGANTGE. The entire CDR3 sequence reads CASRLQGANTGELFF. This chain links TRBV19 with TRBJ2-2; TRBD1 agrees at 8 bases. The missing CDR3 end, 3 residues past where the read stops, is filled in from the germline J gene. J gave up 2 bases and V 8 bases, and 7 bases lay outside the gene matches. Germline V gene lookup returns CDR1 LNHDA and CDR2 SQIVND (reference sequence). This CDR3 is built from 15 residues.

The CDR3 DNA, read in part, is TGTGCCAGCAGTCGACAGGGGGCTATAGGGCGAAACACC. The encoded protein is CASSRQGAIGRNT. The full CDR3 reads CASSRQGAIGRNTIYF. J is TRBJ1-3 and V is TRBV28, with TRBD1 matching over 10 bases. The read terminates 3 residues before the CDR3 end, so the remaining end is supplied by the germline J gene. V lost 5 bases, J lost 5 bases, and 9 bases stayed unmatched. Germline V gives CDR1 MDHEN, CDR2 SYDVKM. CDR3 length: 16 residues.

Concerning this clone: The read falls 3 residues short of the CDR3 end, and the missing part is taken from the germline J gene. This chain links TRBV5-4 with TRBJ1-2; 8 positions match TRBD1. The germline V gene has CDR1 SGHNT and CDR2 YYREEE (reference sequence). The V gene end was trimmed by 4 bases and the J gene end by 1 base; junction bases not matched to a gene: 3. The CDR3 has 14 amino acids. The part of the CDR3 DNA that was read is TGTGCCAGCAGCCGGACAGGGAATAACTATGGC. It translates to CASSRTGNNYG. The complete CDR3 sequence is CASSRTGNNYGYTF.

A remark on this clone: Sequencing ends 3 residues short of the CDR3 end; the germline J gene provides the rest. The V call is TRBV19, the J call TRBJ2-7; TRBD1 matches at 7 bases. The CDR3 has 15 amino acids. The V gene end was trimmed by 5 bases and the J gene end by 2 bases; junction bases not matched to a gene: 9. Germline values: CDR1 LNHDA, CDR2 SQIVND (reference sequence). The CDR3 bases that were read are TGTGCCAGTAGTCGAACAGCCGGGACAGCCTACGAG. Residues: CASSRTAGTAYE. In full, the CDR3 is CASSRTAGTAYEQYF.

Regarding this clone: The CDR3 end lies 3 residues beyond the end of the read and is filled in from the germline J gene. This chain links TRBV18 with TRBJ1-2; 7 nucleotides line up with TRBD1. Germline-derived CDR1 and CDR2 are KGHSH and LQKENI. There are 14 residues in the CDR3. CDR3 loop: CASSQSTGTYDYTF. The part of the CDR3 DNA that was read is TGTGCCAGCTCTCAATCGACAGGGACCTACGAC.

Comments on this clone: The CDR3 goes on 3 residues after the read ends, and that part is filled in from the germline J gene. The V call is TRBV5-1, the J call TRBJ2-6, with D perhaps matching TRBD2 (6 bases). V gave up 1 base and J gave up 4 bases, with 9 bases separating them. There are 15 residues in the CDR3. CDR1 is SGHRS, CDR2 YFSETQ, per germline. The chain's CDR3 is CASSLQGLGANVLTF. CDR3 DNA (partial): TGCGCCAGCAGCTTGCAGGGACTCGGGGCCAACGTC.

A word on this clone: The read falls 3 residues short of the CDR3 end, and the missing part is taken from the germline J gene. The rearrangement uses TRBV15 and TRBJ2-7, with D possibly matching TRBD1 (6 bases). Trimming shortened V by 4 bases and J by 0 bases, and 13 bases separated the two germline ends. In germline, CDR1 is LNHNV, CDR2 YYDKDF (reference sequence). CDR3 length: 15 amino acids. The CDR3 protein is CATSNTGPSSYEQYF. The DNA read from the CDR3 is TGTGCCACCAGCAACACAGGGCCGAGCTCCTACGAG.

Partial CDR3 DNA: TGTGCCAGCAGATCCACCCGTACAGGTAACACTGAA. The encoded protein is CASRSTRTGNTE. The CDR3 as a whole reads CASRSTRTGNTEAFF. V is TRBV6-2 or TRBV6-3 and J is TRBJ1-1; D perhaps matches TRBD1 (5 bases). The read ends 3 residues shy of where the CDR3 ends; the end is completed using the germline J gene. The germline V gene has CDR1 MNHEY and CDR2 SVGEGT. The CDR3 consists of 15 residues. V lost 6 bases and J 2 bases, leaving 16 bases between the germline ends.